Listed here are 24 T cell receptor beta chains from one sample, sequenced in a study of spatial heterogeneity in lung cancer. Time point of the sample: sample taken at primary tumor resection. Sequencing covered unsorted whole RNA taken from tumor, nontumor lung or frozen PBMC. MiXCR was run by TCRdb on the 5' RACE reads, yielding one entry per CDR3 protein. The sample holds tens of thousands of distinct CDR3 sequences, roughly 5.5% seen once. Sequencing used PBMCs, obtained at surgery. These receptors were obtained from a female donor with early-stage non-small cell lung cancer.

The chain recombines TRBV13 with TRBJ2-1, with 10 bases lining up with TRBD2. Germline V gene lookup returns CDR1 PRHDT and CDR2 FYEKMQ (reference sequence). The V segment lost 3 bases and the J segment 3 bases; nucleotides outside the gene matches: 14. The CDR3 contains 19 residues. The CDR3 DNA follows: TGTGCCAGCAGCTTCTGGGGCCGATCGGGACTAGCGAACTACAATGAGCAGTTCTTC. It is translated as CASSFWGRSGLANYNEQFF. The full variable domain, its missing parts supplied by reference TRBV13 and TRBJ2-1, is AAGVIQSPRHLIKEKRETATLKCYPIPRHDTVYWYQQGPGQDPQFLISFYEKMQSDKGSIPDRFSAQQFSDYHSELNMSSLELGDSALYFCASSFWGRSGLANYNEQFFGPGTRLTVL.

This clonotype was counted at least ten times. This chain joins TRBV12-2 and TRBJ2-2; the listed D gene, TRBD1, was not tested against the DNA. TRBV12-2 is classified as a pseudogene. This CDR3 contains 14 residues. DNA of the CDR3: TGTGCAAGTCGCTCCGAGGGGAGATACGGGGAGCTGTTTTTT. Translation gives CASRSEGRYGELFF.

This clonotype appeared many times. This sequence joins TRBV6-1 and TRBJ1-4, with D hard to call. Germline V gives CDR1 MNHNS, CDR2 SASEGT. The CDR3 has 15 residues. The V end was cut by 7 bases, the J end by 0 bases, with 12 bases between. CDR3 in amino acids: CASKNNRATNEKLFF. CDR3 bases: TGTGCCAGCAAGAATAACCGAGCAACTAATGAAAAACTGTTTTTT.

Ten or more counts support this clonotype. V usage is TRBV10-3 and J usage is TRBJ1-6; weak D call: TRBD1 (5 bases). The CDR3 sequence is 15 residues long. V lost 3 bases, J lost 7 bases, and 13 bases lay in between. Germline values: CDR1 ENHRY, CDR2 SYGVKD. The CDR3 loop reads CAISEQVAGNSPLHF. The DNA of the CDR3 is TGTGCCATCAGTGAACAGGTGGCCGGCAATTCACCCCTCCACTTT.

This clonotype was picked up many times. The rearrangement links TRBV5-1 to TRBJ2-4; no firm D call. The V end lost 1 base, the J end lost 0 bases, and 8 bases lay between the germline ends. This CDR3 has 15 amino acids. CDR1 and CDR2 from the germline V gene are SGHRS and YFSETQ. The CDR3 spells CASSLTPLAKNIQYF. Written as DNA, the CDR3 is TGCGCCAGCAGCTTGACTCCCCTAGCCAAAAACATTCAGTACTTC.

The V call is TRBV20-1, the J call TRBJ1-5; a possible D gene is TRBD1 (6 bases). This CDR3 is built from 12 residues. Trimming took 4 bases from V and 4 from J, leaving 8 bases between them. Germline values: CDR1 DFQATT, CDR2 SNEGSKA (reference sequence). The CDR3 bases are TGCAGTGCTAACACAGGGAATCAGCCCCAGCATTTT. Protein sequence: CSANTGNQPQHF.

This clonotype was seen repeatedly, ten times or more. The chain links TRBV4-3 to TRBJ2-7, with TRBD2 matching over 7 bases. Trimming cost V 2 bases and J 3 bases; bases outside gene matches: 7. CDR1 and CDR2 from the germline V gene are LGHNA and YSLEER. The CDR3 length is 15 residues. The CDR3, as DNA: TGCGCCAGCAGCCAAACCCACCGCGGGAGCTACGAGCAGTACTTC. This gives the protein CASSQTHRGSYEQYF.

This clonotype was seen many times. The chain joins TRBV2 to TRBJ1-4; D remains ambiguous. CDR1 is SNHLY and CDR2 is FYNNEI in the germline V gene. V lost 7 bases and J 5 bases, leaving 11 bases between the germline ends. The CDR3 is made up of 13 amino acids. In DNA, the CDR3 is TGTGCCAGCACGCCAGAGTTCAATGAAAAACTGTTTTTT. It codes for CASTPEFNEKLFF.

This clonotype showed up many times. The chain joins TRBV6-5 to TRBJ2-3; 9 bases are shared with TRBD2. The V and J ends lost 5 bases and 3 bases, in that order; junction bases with no gene match: 3. Germline lookup yields CDR1 MNHEY and CDR2 SVGAGI. The CDR3 runs to 14 residues. CDR3 region: CASSLAGLTDTQYF. DNA of the CDR3: TGTGCCAGCAGTCTAGCGGGGCTGACAGATACGCAGTATTTT.

This clonotype came up once. The V call is TRBV4-1, the J call TRBJ2-7; D is perhaps TRBD2 (6 bases). Per the germline V gene, CDR1 is MGHRA and CDR2 is YSYEKL. CDR3 length: 14 residues. Trimming cost V 0 bases and J 3 bases, with 9 bases left between them. CDR3 residues: CASSQDGRGYEQYF. As DNA, the CDR3 is TGCGCCAGCAGCCAAGATGGGCGGGGCTACGAGCAGTACTTC.

This clonotype was counted at least ten times. Its ends do not fully match the called genes, so a read error is possible. The chain combines TRBV5-1 with TRBJ2-3; D might be TRBD2 (6 bases). Looked up from germline, CDR1 is SGHRS and CDR2 is YFSETQ. This CDR3 comprises 14 residues. DNA of the CDR3: TGTGCCAGCAGCTTAACCAGCGGGACAGATACGCAGTATTTT. It encodes CASSLTSGTDTQYF.

This clonotype was picked up many times. V gene TRBV25-1 combines with J gene TRBJ1-2; D not resolved. Trimming shortened V by 0 bases and J by 3 bases, and 5 bases separated the two germline ends. Germline values: CDR1 MGHDK, CDR2 SYGVNS. This CDR3 has 13 residues. The CDR3 bases are TGTGCCAGCAGTGAATACGGATACTATGGCTACACCTTC. Translating it yields CASSEYGYYGYTF.

This clonotype was seen ten or more times. The chain combines TRBV6-2 or TRBV6-3 with TRBJ2-3, with 12 bases matching TRBD1. In germline, CDR1 is MNHEY, CDR2 SVGEGT. This CDR3 comprises 18 residues. V lost 5 bases to trimming and J lost 1 base; unmatched junction nucleotides: 10. The DNA of the CDR3 is TGTGCCAGCAGTCCTCGTCCCGGGACAGGGGGCGGCACAGATACGCAGTATTTT. It yields the protein CASSPRPGTGGGTDTQYF.

This clonotype has ten or more counts. The rearrangement links TRBV20-1 to TRBJ2-1, with D maybe TRBD1 (6 bases). CDR3 size: 12 residues. V gave up 4 bases and J gave up 9 bases, with 13 bases separating them. Germline V gene sequence: CDR1 DFQATT, CDR2 SNEGSKA (reference sequence). CDR3 nucleotide sequence: TGCAGTGCTAACAGACCAGGGGCTGAGCAGTTCTTC. This sequence encodes CSANRPGAEQFF.

This clonotype has a count of ten or more. The chain combines TRBV5-1 with TRBJ1-1, with 7 nucleotides matching TRBD1. The germline V gene encodes CDR1 SGHRS and CDR2 YFSETQ. The length of the CDR3 is 14 residues. Trimming cost V 4 bases and J 4 bases; bases outside gene matches: 7. CDR3 DNA: TGCGCCAGCAGCCTCAGGGGGGAGGTCACTGAAGCTTTCTTT. Translated, it gives CASSLRGEVTEAFF.

Ten or more counts support this clonotype. The chain couples TRBV7-6 to TRBJ1-6, with D perhaps matching TRBD1 (6 bases). Germline V lookup: CDR1 SGHVS, CDR2 FNYEAQ. The CDR3 is 15 amino acids. V lost 6 bases and J lost 0, with 9 bases in between. This chain's CDR3 is CASSLQGSYNSPLHF. The CDR3 DNA is TGTGCCAGCAGTTTACAGGGCTCCTATAATTCACCCCTCCACTTT.

This clonotype was seen repeatedly, ten times or more. This chain joins TRBV28 and TRBJ1-1, with TRBD1 as a possible D gene (6 bases). The V gene lost 2 bases and the J gene lost 0 bases, with 7 bases spanning the gap. Looked up from germline, CDR1 is MDHEN and CDR2 is SYDVKM. The CDR3 runs 14 residues. CDR3 coding DNA: TGTGCCAGCAGTTTACAGGGGTTGAACACTGAAGCTTTCTTT. It specifies CASSLQGLNTEAFF.

This clonotype was counted at least ten times. V usage is TRBV5-1 and J usage is TRBJ1-2; 8 bases match TRBD1. The CDR3 totals 14 residues. From germline, CDR1 is SGHRS and CDR2 YFSETQ. V dropped 0 bases and J dropped 5; count of bases not matched to a gene: 3. The CDR3 loop is CASSLEQGAYGYTF. The CDR3 nucleotides are TGCGCCAGCAGCTTGGAGCAGGGGGCTTATGGCTACACCTTC.

The CDR3 protein is CASSYAQGGHQPQHF. Written as DNA, the CDR3 is TGTGCCAGCAGTTACGCGCAGGGAGGGCATCAGCCCCAGCATTTT. The V call is TRBV6-6, the J call TRBJ1-5, with a weak D call TRBD1 (5 bases). The V end lost 2 bases, the J end lost 5 bases, and 13 bases lay between the germline ends. Germline V gene lookup returns CDR1 MNHNY and CDR2 SVGAGI (reference sequence). This CDR3 comprises 15 residues.

This clonotype occurred many times. This CDR3 is CASSHRDIDNEQFF. For the CDR3, the DNA is TGCGCCAGCAGCCACCGGGACATTGACAATGAGCAGTTCTTC. J is TRBJ2-1 and V is TRBV5-1; tentatively, D is TRBD1 (6 bases). V was trimmed by 4 bases and J by 5 bases, leaving 13 bases between them. Germline values: CDR1 SGHRS, CDR2 YFSETQ. The CDR3 loop spans 14 amino acids.

This clonotype was picked up many times. This sequence joins TRBV30 and TRBJ1-2; 9 bases are shared with TRBD1. The germline V gene encodes CDR1 GTSNPN and CDR2 SVGIG (reference sequence). The CDR3 is 16 amino acids. The V segment lost 4 bases and the J segment 5 bases; nucleotides outside the gene matches: 14. Here the CDR3 DNA reads TGTGCCTGGAATGGAGCAGGGACAGGGATTTTATATGGCTACACCTTC. Encoded protein: CAWNGAGTGILYGYTF. The complete variable domain, with remaining parts taken from reference TRBV30 and TRBJ1-2, reads SQTIHQWPATLVQPVGSPLSLECTVEGTSNPNLYWYRQAAGRGLQLLFYSVGIGQISSEVPQNLSASRPQDRQFILSSKKLLLSDSGFYLCAWNGAGTGILYGYTFGSGTRLTVV.

In this sample, this clonotype turned up many times. This chain joins TRBV29-1 and TRBJ2-3; a weak D match, TRBD2 (6 bases). CDR3 length equals 13 residues. The germline CDR1 and CDR2 sequences are SQVTM and ANQGSEA. V was pared by 6 bases and J by 2 bases, with 12 bases between. Written as DNA, the CDR3 is TGCAGCGTGGGGGGACTTCCCACAGATACGCAGTATTTT. The encoded protein is CSVGGLPTDTQYF.

This clonotype has ten or more counts. The chain recombines TRBV5-1 with TRBJ1-1; 7 bases are a match to TRBD1. The CDR3 runs to 13 residues. Germline V gene data show CDR1 as SGHRS and CDR2 as YFSETQ. Germline trimming cut 4 bases from V and 6 bases from J; bases unmatched to any gene: 6. DNA for the CDR3: TGCGCCAGCAGCGCGGGACAGATTGCTGAAGCTTTCTTT. Translating gives CASSAGQIAEAFF. Filled out from reference TRBV5-1 and TRBJ1-1, the complete variable domain reads KAGVTQTPRYLIKTRGQQVTLSCSPISGHRSVSWYQQTPGQGLQFLFEYFSETQRNKGNFPGRFSGRQFSNSRSEMNVSTLELGDSALYLCASSAGQIAEAFFGQGTRLTVV.

In its sample, this clonotype was seen a few times. This chain uses TRBV11-2 with TRBJ2-3; D may correspond to TRBD1 or TRBD2 (6 bases each). The ends were cut back, 4 bases at V and 6 bases at J, with 17 bases in the middle. The CDR3 spans 15 residues. CDR1 is SGHAT, CDR2 FQNNGV, per germline. CDR3 sequence: CASSSLRGRGDTQYF. CDR3 sequence (DNA): TGTGCCAGCAGCTCCCTCAGGGGACGGGGGGATACGCAGTATTTT.